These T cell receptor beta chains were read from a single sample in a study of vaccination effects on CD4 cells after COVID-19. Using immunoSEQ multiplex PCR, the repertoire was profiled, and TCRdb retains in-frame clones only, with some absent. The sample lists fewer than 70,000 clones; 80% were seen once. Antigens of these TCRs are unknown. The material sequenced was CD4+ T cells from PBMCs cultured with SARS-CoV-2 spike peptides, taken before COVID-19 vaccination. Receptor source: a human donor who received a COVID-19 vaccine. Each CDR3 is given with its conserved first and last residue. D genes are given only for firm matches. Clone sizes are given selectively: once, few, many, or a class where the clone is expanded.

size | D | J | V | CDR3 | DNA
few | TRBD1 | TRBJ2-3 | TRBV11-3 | CASSLDDRGRDTQYF | TGTGCCAGCAGCTTAGATGACAGGGGTAGAGATACGCAGTATTTT
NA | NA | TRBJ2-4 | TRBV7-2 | CASSLLPGGLAKNIQYF | TGTGCCAGCAGCTTATTGCCAGGAGGGCTAGCCAAAAACATTCAGTACTTC
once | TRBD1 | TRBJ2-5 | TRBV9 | CASSAGGSRETQYF | TGTGCCAGCAGCGCAGGGGGTTCCCGAGAGACCCAGTACTTC
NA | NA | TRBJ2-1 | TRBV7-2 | CASSLTGTAIYNEQFF | TGTGCCAGCAGCCTCACCGGGACCGCTATCTACAATGAGCAGTTCTTC
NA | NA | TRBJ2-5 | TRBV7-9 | CASSPPGLGETQYF | TGTGCCAGCAGCCCCCCTGGCCTTGGAGAGACCCAGTACTTC
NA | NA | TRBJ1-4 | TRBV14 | CASSQDFSGLGEKLFF | TGTGCCAGCAGCCAAGATTTTTCGGGGTTAGGGGAAAAACTGTTTTTT
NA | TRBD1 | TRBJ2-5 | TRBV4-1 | CASSQDYRGFVTQYF | TGCGCCAGCAGCCAAGATTACAGGGGGTTCGTGACCCAGTACTTC
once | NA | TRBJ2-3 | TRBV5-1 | CASIGGGSTDTQYF | TGCGCCAGCATCGGGGGCGGGAGCACAGATACGCAGTATTTT
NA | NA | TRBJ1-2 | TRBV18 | CASSSRDPPHGYTF | TGTGCCAGCTCGAGCCGGGACCCACCTCATGGCTACACCTTC
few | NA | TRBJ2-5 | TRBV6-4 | CASSLEPSGTQYF | TGTGCCAGCAGTCTAGAGCCATCCGGGACCCAGTACTTC
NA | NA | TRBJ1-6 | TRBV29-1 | CSVDVLRNRVFTLHF | TGCAGCGTTGACGTTTTGCGTAACAGGGTATTCACCCTCCACTTT
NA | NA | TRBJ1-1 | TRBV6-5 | CASSRMNTEAFF | TGTGCCAGCAGTCGGATGAACACTGAAGCTTTCTTT
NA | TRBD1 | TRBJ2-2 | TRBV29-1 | CSVTRQGSGELFF | TGCAGCGTTACCCGACAGGGGTCCGGGGAGCTGTTTTTT
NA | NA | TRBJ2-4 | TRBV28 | CASRPGGPGMDIQYF | TGTGCCAGCAGACCCGGAGGGCCGGGAATGGACATTCAGTACTTC
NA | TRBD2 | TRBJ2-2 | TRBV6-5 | CATRDYPNTGELFF | TGTGCCACCAGGGACTACCCAAACACCGGGGAGCTGTTTTTT
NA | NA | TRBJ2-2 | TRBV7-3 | CASSLEGWTGELFF | TGTGCCAGCAGCTTAGAGGGGTGGACCGGGGAGCTGTTTTTT
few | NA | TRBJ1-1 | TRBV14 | CASSHAMNTEAFF | TGTGCCAGCAGCCATGCCATGAACACTGAAGCTTTCTTT
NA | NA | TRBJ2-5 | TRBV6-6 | CASSQLNRGQETQYF | TGTGCCAGCAGTCAGCTTAATAGGGGCCAAGAGACCCAGTACTTC
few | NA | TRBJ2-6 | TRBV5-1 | CASRVGTGANVLTF | TGCGCCAGCAGAGTTGGAACTGGGGCCAACGTCCTGACTTTC
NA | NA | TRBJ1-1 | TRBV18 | CASSSGLNTEAFF | TGTGCCAGCTCTTCGGGTTTGAACACTGAAGCTTTCTTT
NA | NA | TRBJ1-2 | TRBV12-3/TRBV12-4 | CASSLAGSGYTF | TGTGCCAGCAGTCTGGCGGGCTCTGGCTACACCTTC
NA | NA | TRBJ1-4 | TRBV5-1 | CASSYTGFSDEKLFF | TGCGCCAGCAGTTATACAGGTTTCTCCGATGAAAAACTGTTTTTT
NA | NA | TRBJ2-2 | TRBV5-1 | CASSFSGANTGELFF | TGCGCCAGCAGCTTCTCCGGGGCAAATACCGGGGAGCTGTTTTTT
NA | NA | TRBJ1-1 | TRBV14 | CASQATGGTEAFF | TGTGCCAGCCAGGCGACGGGGGGAACTGAAGCTTTCTTT
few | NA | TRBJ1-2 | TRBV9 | CASSGRGGHNYGYTF | TGTGCCAGCAGCGGCAGGGGCGGGCATAACTATGGCTACACCTTC
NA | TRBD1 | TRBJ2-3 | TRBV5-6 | CASSLATGALGDTQYF | TGTGCCAGCAGCTTGGCGACAGGGGCCCTGGGAGATACGCAGTATTTT
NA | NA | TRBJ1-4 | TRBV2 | CASSDASTNEKLFF | TGTGCCAGCAGTGATGCCTCAACTAATGAAAAACTGTTTTTT
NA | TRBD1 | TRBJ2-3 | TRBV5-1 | CASSTGQGDTQYF | TGCGCCAGCAGCACGGGACAGGGAGATACGCAGTATTTT
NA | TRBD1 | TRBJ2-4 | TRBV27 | CASSSRQGALNIQYF | TGTGCCAGCAGTTCAAGACAGGGGGCGTTAAACATTCAGTACTTC
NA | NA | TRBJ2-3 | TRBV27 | CASSPSATRDSLNPQYF | TGTGCCAGCAGTCCGTCCGCAACGCGGGACAGCCTCAATCCGCAGTATTTT
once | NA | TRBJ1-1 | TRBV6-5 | CASGGRPSSEAFF | TGTGCCAGCGGGGGCAGGCCGAGCTCTGAAGCTTTCTTT
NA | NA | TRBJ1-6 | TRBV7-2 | CASSSVANSPLHF | TGTGCCAGCAGCTCGGTGGCTAATTCACCCCTCCACTTT
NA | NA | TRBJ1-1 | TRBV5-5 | CASSFYAVQDTEAFF | TGTGCCAGCAGCTTTTATGCTGTGCAAGACACTGAAGCTTTCTTT
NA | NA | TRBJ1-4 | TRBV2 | CASRNSQTNEKLFF | TGTGCCAGCAGGAACAGCCAAACTAATGAAAAACTGTTTTTT
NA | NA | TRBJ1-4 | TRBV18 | CASSPLQNGEKLFF | TGTGCCAGCTCCCCACTACAGAATGGTGAAAAACTGTTTTTT
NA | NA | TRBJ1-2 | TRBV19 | CASSISQEDGYTF | TGTGCCAGTAGTATATCCCAGGAGGATGGCTACACCTTC
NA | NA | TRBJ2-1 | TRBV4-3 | CASSQGTSRNEQFF | TGCGCCAGCAGCCAAGGGACCTCCCGTAATGAGCAGTTCTTC
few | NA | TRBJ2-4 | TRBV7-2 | CASSPRDGKNIQYF | TGTGCCAGCAGCCCACGGGACGGGAAAAACATTCAGTACTTC
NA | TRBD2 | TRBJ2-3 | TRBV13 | CASSLQGLPDTQYF | TGTGCCAGCAGCTTACAGGGACTACCCGATACGCAGTATTTT
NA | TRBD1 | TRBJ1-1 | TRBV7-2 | CASRLEGQGTEAFF | TGTGCCAGCAGGTTGGAGGGACAGGGCACTGAAGCTTTCTTT
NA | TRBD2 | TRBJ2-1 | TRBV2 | CASNLLAGAYNEQFF | TGTGCCAGCAATCTACTAGCGGGGGCCTACAATGAGCAGTTCTTC
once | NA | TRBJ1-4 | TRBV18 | CASSPTTNEKLFF | TGTGCCAGCTCACCAACAACTAATGAAAAACTGTTTTTT
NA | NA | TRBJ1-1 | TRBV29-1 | CSVEGQQNTEAFF | TGCAGCGTTGAGGGGCAGCAGAACACTGAAGCTTTCTTT
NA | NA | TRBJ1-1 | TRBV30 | CAWSRQLNTEAFF | TGTGCCTGGAGTCGGCAATTGAACACTGAAGCTTTCTTT